These 29 T cell receptor beta chains originate from one sample sequenced in a study of blood T cell repertoires in COVID-19. Sequencing was performed with immunoSEQ multiplex PCR; in TCRdb, only in-frame clones are kept and a portion is missing. The top ten clones hold 2.2% of a sample with fewer than 250,000 clones, about 90% of them seen once. What was sequenced was peripheral blood. The receptors stem from a woman between 50 and 59 years old with acute or convalescent COVID-19.

The CDR3 loop is CASRRQGAMANYGYTF. The CDR3 DNA follows: TGTGCCAGCCGAAGACAGGGGGCAATGGCTAACTATGGCTACACCTTC. The chain links TRBV19 to TRBJ1-2, with 10 bases aligning to TRBD1. Germline V gene data show CDR1 as LNHDA and CDR2 as SQIVND (reference sequence). The length of the CDR3 is 16 residues. V shed 9 bases, J shed 0 bases, and the junction held 10 bases outside the gene matches. The whole variable domain, remainder taken from reference TRBV19 and TRBJ1-2, is DGGITQSPKYLFRKEGQNVTLSCEQNLNHDAMYWYRQDPGQGLRLIYYSQIVNDFQKGDIAEGYSVSREKKESFPLTVTSAQKNPTAFYLCASRRQGAMANYGYTFGSGTRLTVV.

The chain links TRBV7-9 to TRBJ1-4; possible D gene TRBD1, 5 bases. This CDR3 is built from 13 residues. The V gene lost 3 bases and the J gene lost 7 bases, with 9 bases spanning the gap. Germline V CDR1 and CDR2: SEHNR, FQNEAQ (reference sequence). CDR3 residues: CASSFGGTEKLFF. In DNA form, the CDR3 reads TGTGCCAGCAGCTTCGGGGGAACTGAAAAACTGTTTTTT. Full variable domain (outside the CDR3, taken from reference TRBV7-9 and TRBJ1-4): DTGVSQNPRHKITKRGQNVTFRCDPISEHNRLYWYRQTLGQGPEFLTYFQNEAQLEKSRLLSDRFSAERPKGSFSTLEIQRTEQGDSAMYLCASSFGGTEKLFFGSGTQLSVL.

Only a few counts were recorded for this clone. The chain carries TRBV11-3 and TRBJ2-2; no definite D call. The CDR3 totals 12 residues. Germline assignment: CDR1 SGHNT and CDR2 YENEEA. The germline V and J ends were trimmed by 3 bases and 13 bases, with 12 bases remaining between them. The CDR3, as DNA: TGTGCCAGCAGCTTCTCTTCGGCAGGGCTGTTTTTT. Its translation: CASSFSSAGLFF.

CDR3 nucleotides: TGTGCCATCACGCCAGCGGGCGCAGATACGCAGTATTTT. Its translation: CAITPAGADTQYF. The chain has TRBV10-3 and TRBJ2-3; D might be TRBD2 (6 bases). The CDR3 runs 13 residues. V was trimmed by 7 bases and J by 4 bases, leaving 12 bases between them. CDR1 and CDR2 (germline): ENHRY, SYGVKD.

The chain joins TRBV7-2 to TRBJ2-1; 8 nucleotides agree with TRBD2. Trimming cost V 5 bases and J 4 bases; bases outside gene matches: 10. The CDR3 sequence is 16 residues long. Looked up from germline, CDR1 is SGHTA and CDR2 is FQGNSA. CDR3 bases: TGTGCCAGCAGCCCTGGCGGCGGGAGGAGGTACAATGAGCAGTTCTTC. It translates to CASSPGGGRRYNEQFF.

The chain employs TRBV9 and TRBJ2-1, with D tentatively TRBD2 (5 bases). The germline CDR1 and CDR2 sequences are SGDLS and YYNGEE. The CDR3 runs 14 residues. Trimming removed 4 bases at V and 5 bases at J, with 13 bases between. The CDR3 DNA reads as TGTGCCAGCAGCACTAGGGCGTCTAACAATGAGCAGTTCTTC. Its translation is CASSTRASNNEQFF.

This chain joins TRBV10-1 and TRBJ1-1; D not certain. Looked up from germline, CDR1 is WNHNN and CDR2 is SYGVQD (reference sequence). This CDR3 is built from 12 residues. Trimming cost V 4 bases and J 5 bases, with 8 bases left between them. In DNA, the CDR3 is TGCGCCAGCAGTGGATCCGGGACTGAAGCTTTCTTT. Protein product: CASSGSGTEAFF.

This sequence joins TRBV6-1 and TRBJ1-3, with a tentative D call TRBD1 (5 bases). The V end was cut by 2 bases, the J end by 5 bases, with 10 bases between. The CDR3 is 14 residues long. Germline lookup yields CDR1 MNHNS and CDR2 SASEGT. The CDR3 DNA is TGTGCCAGCAGTGAAAGTGACAGAAGAAACACCATATATTTT. It translates to CASSESDRRNTIYF.

CDR3 DNA: TGTGCCAGTCAGGACACCGGGGAGCTGTTTTTT. Amino acid sequence: CASQDTGELFF. This chain uses TRBV19 with TRBJ2-2; no firm D call. Germline values: CDR1 LNHDA, CDR2 SQIVND (reference sequence). CDR3 length equals 11 residues. The V and J ends lost 8 bases and 3 bases respectively, with 4 bases between them.

This clone appeared once. The chain combines TRBV15 with TRBJ2-7, with D uncertain. The ends were cut back, 0 bases at V and 4 bases at J, with 13 bases in the middle. There are 15 residues in the CDR3. Germline-derived CDR1 and CDR2 are LNHNV and YYDKDF (reference sequence). CDR3 protein: CATSRDPQVRYEQYF. The CDR3, as DNA: TGTGCCACCAGCAGAGATCCGCAGGTTCGTTACGAGCAGTACTTC.

The chain employs TRBV11-2 and TRBJ2-1; 7 bases align to TRBD2. The V gene end was trimmed by 5 bases and the J gene end by 10 bases; junction bases not matched to a gene: 8. The CDR3 contains 13 residues. The germline V gene encodes CDR1 SGHAT and CDR2 FQNNGV. CDR3 nucleotides: TGTGCCAGCAGCCTGGGACGGCGGGAGGAGCAGTTCTTC. Translation gives CASSLGRREEQFF. The entire variable domain, with the rest obtained from reference TRBV11-2 and TRBJ2-1, is as follows: EAGVAQSPRYKIIEKRQSVAFWCNPISGHATLYWYQQILGQGPKLLIQFQNNGVVDDSQLPKDRFSAERLKGVDSTLKIQPAKLEDSAVYLCASSLGRREEQFFGPGTRLTVL.

The chain carries TRBV12-3 or TRBV12-4 and TRBJ2-7; 9 bases are a match to TRBD1. The CDR3 consists of 13 residues. With V trimmed by 7 bases and J by 7 bases, 8 bases remained unmatched. In DNA, the CDR3 is TGTGCCAGCACGGGACAGGGCCGGGGGGAGCAGTACTTC. It is translated as CASTGQGRGEQYF.

This clone was observed a handful of times. The chain links TRBV18 to TRBJ1-4; D unresolved. Trimming shortened V by 5 bases and J by 10 bases, and 14 bases separated the two germline ends. There are 13 residues in the CDR3. Germline assignment: CDR1 KGHSH and CDR2 LQKENI. This CDR3 reads CASSENTRGKLFF. CDR3 bases: TGTGCCAGCTCAGAAAATACACGGGGAAAACTGTTTTTT.

This chain links TRBV19 with TRBJ2-3; TRBD1 aligns across 9 bases. V was pared by 3 bases and J by 5 bases, with 3 bases of the junction left unmatched. CDR3 length equals 14 residues. Germline-derived CDR1 and CDR2 are LNHDA and SQIVND (reference sequence). The CDR3 here is CASSMRQGGDTQYF. CDR3 nucleotides: TGTGCCAGTAGTATGAGACAGGGGGGAGATACGCAGTATTTT.

V usage is TRBV7-9 and J usage is TRBJ1-4, with 9 nucleotides matching TRBD1. CDR1 SEHNR and CDR2 FQNEAQ come from the germline V gene (reference sequence). V shed 4 bases and J 7 bases; nucleotides not matched to a gene: 7. This CDR3 spans 15 amino acids. The DNA of the CDR3 is TGTGCCAGCAGCTACAACAGGGGGCATAGTGAAAAACTGTTTTTT. Protein sequence: CASSYNRGHSEKLFF.

This chain joins TRBV4-3 and TRBJ2-1; a weak D match, TRBD1 (5 bases). V lost 7 bases and J lost 0, with 13 bases in between. The CDR3 contains 15 residues. The germline V gene encodes CDR1 LGHNA and CDR2 YSLEER. The CDR3 DNA sequence: TGCGCCAGCACCTGGGGCCTCAGCTCCTACAATGAGCAGTTCTTC. It encodes CASTWGLSSYNEQFF.

The chain carries TRBV19 and TRBJ2-5; TRBD2 might be the D (5 bases). This CDR3 region has 13 residues. V was shortened by 1 base and J by 4 bases, with 7 bases between the two germline ends. CDR1 and CDR2 from the germline V gene are LNHDA and SQIVND (reference sequence). The CDR3 reads CASSIGRGETQYF. For the CDR3, the DNA is TGTGCCAGTAGTATAGGCCGGGGAGAGACCCAGTACTTC. Supplemented by reference TRBV19 and TRBJ2-5, the full variable domain reads DGGITQSPKYLFRKEGQNVTLSCEQNLNHDAMYWYRQDPGQGLRLIYYSQIVNDFQKGDIAEGYSVSREKKESFPLTVTSAQKNPTAFYLCASSIGRGETQYFGPGTRLLVL.

In its sample, this clone was seen a few times. The rearrangement uses TRBV7-2 and TRBJ2-5, with D perhaps matching TRBD1 (6 bases). The CDR3 is made up of 16 amino acids. With 3 bases removed from V and 4 bases from J, the gap between germline ends came to 18 bases. Germline V lookup: CDR1 SGHTA, CDR2 FQGNSA. The CDR3 bases are TGTGCCAGCAGCTTGTCCGGACAGTTAAGTTTAGAGACCCAGTACTTC. Translated, it gives CASSLSGQLSLETQYF.

The chain combines TRBV10-3 with TRBJ1-5; 7 positions agree with TRBD1. CDR3 size: 15 residues. Germline-derived CDR1 and CDR2 are ENHRY and SYGVKD. V lost 5 bases and J lost 3; bases outside the gene matches: 7. The CDR3 DNA reads as TGTGCCATCAGTCGACAGGGAGATAACAATCAGCCCCAGCATTTT. Translating it yields CAISRQGDNNQPQHF.

The chain couples TRBV7-2 to TRBJ2-3; 8 bases are shared with TRBD2. V trimming: 3 bases; J trimming: 2 bases; junction bases outside the gene matches: 1. Germline CDR1 and CDR2: SGHTA and FQGNSA. The CDR3 loop spans 14 amino acids. The CDR3 sequence is CASSFSGATDTQYF. CDR3 DNA: TGTGCCAGCAGCTTTAGCGGGGCCACAGATACGCAGTATTTT.

The chain employs TRBV7-9 and TRBJ2-1; the match to TRBD2 covers 9 bases. Trimming removed 0 bases from V and 2 bases from J; junction bases left unmatched: 8. The V gene's germline CDR1 is SEHNR and CDR2 FQNEAQ (reference sequence). CDR3 length equals 18 residues. CDR3 DNA: TGTGCCAGCAGCTTAGCGCGGGGTAGCGGGAGAGCCTACAATGAGCAGTTCTTC. Translating gives CASSLARGSGRAYNEQFF.

The CDR3 DNA sequence: TGTGCCAGCAGTGAAGGACTAGCCGACGTCTACGAGCAGTACTTC. Translated, it gives CASSEGLADVYEQYF. The rearrangement uses TRBV2 and TRBJ2-7; 7 bases match TRBD2. The V and J ends lost 1 base and 3 bases, in that order; junction bases with no gene match: 6. The CDR3 length is 15 residues. Germline-derived CDR1 and CDR2 are SNHLY and FYNNEI.

The chain couples TRBV28 to TRBJ1-2; TRBD1 matches 8 bases. V was clipped by 5 bases and J by 4 bases; unmatched bases: 6. This CDR3 region has 14 residues. Looked up from germline, CDR1 is MDHEN and CDR2 is SYDVKM. The CDR3 sequence: CASSGTGPIYGYTF. The CDR3 DNA follows: TGTGCCAGCAGTGGGACAGGCCCAATCTATGGCTACACCTTC.

A note on this clone: The junction departs from the called germline gene at one end, perhaps through a read error. The rearrangement links TRBV3-1 (or the pseudogene TRBV3-2) to TRBJ2-2, with TRBD1 matching 10 bases. CDR3 length equals 15 residues. Germline V gene lookup returns CDR1 LGHDT and CDR2 YNNKEL (reference sequence). The CDR3, as DNA: TGTGCCAGCAGCCAACCGACAGGGGGCTACCGGGGAGCTGTTTTT. Its protein product is CASSQPTGGYRGAVF.

The V and J genes are TRBV30 and TRBJ1-6, with a weak D call TRBD1 (5 bases). With 2 bases removed from V and 3 bases from J, the gap between germline ends came to 14 bases. The germline V gene has CDR1 GTSNPN and CDR2 SVGIG (reference sequence). The length of the CDR3 is 16 residues. The CDR3: CAWSRTTEGYNSPLHF. The CDR3 DNA reads TGTGCCTGGAGTCGCACGACAGAAGGCTATAATTCACCCCTCCACTTT.

The rearrangement joins TRBV18 to TRBJ1-6; no clear D gene. This CDR3 spans 14 amino acids. Germline V gene sequence: CDR1 KGHSH, CDR2 LQKENI. The V end lost 6 bases, the J end lost 7 bases, and 13 bases lay between the germline ends. CDR3 amino acids: CASSQARANSPLHF. In DNA, the CDR3 is TGTGCCAGCTCGCAAGCCCGCGCCAATTCACCCCTCCACTTT.

This clone was observed a single time. The chain is built from TRBV2 and TRBJ2-7; perhaps TRBD2 as D (6 bases). Germline loops: CDR1 SNHLY, CDR2 FYNNEI. There are 14 residues in the CDR3. Trimming shortened V by 1 base and J by 4 bases, and 11 bases separated the two germline ends. The CDR3 DNA reads TGTGCCAGCAGTGAAGATAGGAGGGCTTACGAGCAGTACTTC. It specifies CASSEDRRAYEQYF.

The chain employs TRBV7-9 and TRBJ2-7; the match to TRBD2 covers 14 bases. CDR1 is SEHNR, CDR2 FQNEAQ, per germline (reference sequence). With 5 bases clipped from V and 6 bases from J, the junction kept 3 bases outside the gene matches. This CDR3 region has 14 residues. CDR3 protein: CASSEGTSGSEQYF. CDR3 coding DNA: TGTGCCAGCAGCGAAGGGACTAGCGGGAGCGAGCAGTACTTC.

The chain employs TRBV7-2 and TRBJ2-5, with 7 nucleotides matching TRBD1. The V segment lost 1 base and the J segment 0 bases; nucleotides outside the gene matches: 2. The germline gives CDR1 SGHTA, CDR2 FQGNSA. The CDR3 covers 15 residues. The CDR3 protein is CASSLGGQDQETQYF. CDR3 nucleotides: TGTGCCAGCAGCTTAGGAGGACAGGACCAAGAGACCCAGTACTTC.